This T cell receptor (beta chain) appears in the sequencing data of a study of post-analysis software for immune sequencing data. About the study: Multiple sclerosis in the patients followed relapsing-remitting, secondary progressive and progressive-relapsing courses. Study findings and constraints: The study found TRBV5-6, TRBV5-1 and TRBV20-1 among a few TRBV segments more frequent in patients than controls. Versus controls, multiple sclerosis patients showed significantly lower diversity (normalized Chao1).

Libraries were made from TCR beta cDNA, and they carried unique molecular identifiers. TCRdb reprocessed the PCR reads via MiXCR and lists one record per CDR3 protein. This table has approximately 730,000 distinct CDR3 sequences, just under 30% appearing once. The CDR3 consists of 15 residues. The J segment lost 6 bases and the V segment lost 1 base, leaving 5 bases of the junction unmatched. Germline V gene sequence: CDR1 DFQATT, CDR2 SNEGSKA (reference sequence). As for this clonotype: What it binds is unknown.

Sequenced sample: blood. The clonotype originates from a girl aged 5 to 17 with multiple sclerosis. This chain joins TRBV20-1 and TRBJ1-5, with TRBD1 matching 11 bases. The CDR3 coding sequence is TGCAGTGCTAGAGGGACAGGGGGCGCGGGTCAGCCCCAGCATTTT. Translation gives CSARGTGGAGQPQHF.